This section outlines one T cell receptor (beta chain) sequence together with its context. The entry originates in a study of blood T cell repertoires in COVID-19. Study-wide context: In each case, the material was cDNA or gDNA derived from T cells, B-cell-depleted T cells, or PBMCs.

Germline V lookup: CDR1 KGHSH, CDR2 LQKENI. The V gene lost 3 bases and the J gene lost 5 bases, with 7 bases spanning the gap. This CDR3 region has 13 residues. Original analysis: The authors estimated nucleated cell counts from reference gene primer amplification. Clones were sequenced by immunoSEQ multiplex PCR, and TCRdb holds only the in-frame ones, with some missing. The V and J calls and clone size come from that table; D and trimming were worked out from the DNA. The repertoire consists of 100,000 or so clones, with roughly 92% occurring once and the leading ten covering approximately 2%. Sequences were obtained from peripheral blood. This sequence originates from a woman aged 45-59 years with COVID-19, enrolled during active disease. The genes are TRBV18 and TRBJ2-2, with no clear D. The CDR3 here is CASSPSRTGELFF. CDR3 sequence (DNA): TGTGCCAGCTCACCTAGCCGGACCGGGGAGCTGTTTTTT. Filled out from reference TRBV18 and TRBJ2-2, the complete variable domain reads NAGVMQNPRHLVRRRGQEARLRCSPMKGHSHVYWYRQLPEEGLKFMVYLQKENIIDESGMPKERFSAEFPKEGPSILRIQQVVRGDSAAYFCASSPSRTGELFFGEGSRLTVL.